These T cell receptor beta chains were read from a single sample in a study of PD-L1 blockade in urothelial cancer. This table comes from immunoSEQ multiplex PCR, and its TCRdb copy is limited to in-frame clones, with some not included. This table holds roughly 24,000 clones, approximately 86% found once. This material consisted of PBMCs, taken around atezolizumab (anti-PD-L1) treatment. Every receptor here comes from a man in his sixties with urothelial cancer. CDR3s include the opening cysteine and the closing phenylalanine or tryptophan. Each record gives: J gene, CDR3 length, clone size, D gene, V gene, CDR3 protein, CDR3 DNA. A D gene is named only where the DNA matches it firmly. Clone sizes are given selectively: once, few, many, or a class where the clone is expanded.

J gene: TRBJ2-2; CDR3 length: 15; clone size: NA; D gene: TRBD2; V gene: TRBV7-9; CDR3 protein: CASSSLAGNTGELFF; CDR3 DNA: TGTGCCAGCAGTTCCCTAGCGGGGAACACCGGGGAGCTGTTTTTT
J gene: TRBJ2-5; CDR3 length: 15; clone size: NA; D gene: NA; V gene: TRBV18; CDR3 protein: CASSPQTRQQETQYF; CDR3 DNA: TGTGCCAGCTCACCACAGACCAGACAACAAGAGACCCAGTACTTC
J gene: TRBJ2-1; CDR3 length: 16; clone size: once; D gene: TRBD2; V gene: TRBV9; CDR3 protein: CASSANSGRTNNEQFF; CDR3 DNA: TGTGCCAGCAGCGCCAATAGCGGGAGAACAAACAATGAGCAGTTCTTC
J gene: TRBJ2-7; CDR3 length: 16; clone size: NA; D gene: TRBD2; V gene: TRBV7-8; CDR3 protein: CASSLSSQRGSYEQYF; CDR3 DNA: TGTGCCAGCAGCTTATCGTCCCAGCGGGGCTCCTACGAGCAGTACTTC
J gene: TRBJ1-2; CDR3 length: 15; clone size: NA; D gene: TRBD1; V gene: TRBV6-1; CDR3 protein: CASSVIDRAPYGYTF; CDR3 DNA: TGTGCCAGCAGTGTAATCGACAGGGCACCCTATGGCTACACCTTC
J gene: TRBJ1-5; CDR3 length: 19; clone size: NA; D gene: NA; V gene: TRBV12-5; CDR3 protein: CASGLVQTGPAYSNQPQHF; CDR3 DNA: TGTGCTAGTGGTTTGGTCCAAACAGGACCGGCTTATAGCAATCAGCCCCAGCATTTT
J gene: TRBJ1-1; CDR3 length: 15; clone size: NA; D gene: TRBD1; V gene: TRBV19; CDR3 protein: CASSIKAGGLTEAFF; CDR3 DNA: TGTGCCAGTAGTATAAAGGCAGGGGGCCTCACTGAAGCTTTCTTT
J gene: TRBJ2-3; CDR3 length: 14; clone size: NA; D gene: TRBD1; V gene: TRBV7-9; CDR3 protein: CASSLSGGADTQYF; CDR3 DNA: TGTGCCAGCAGCTTATCAGGGGGCGCAGATACGCAGTATTTT
J gene: TRBJ1-1; CDR3 length: 14; clone size: once; D gene: TRBD1; V gene: TRBV19; CDR3 protein: CASSRQGLNTEAFF; CDR3 DNA: TGTGCCAGTAGTCGACAGGGGTTAAACACTGAAGCTTTCTTT
J gene: TRBJ2-4; CDR3 length: 13; clone size: NA; D gene: NA; V gene: TRBV19; CDR3 protein: CASSLSSRDIQYF; CDR3 DNA: TGTGCCAGTAGTCTGTCCTCTAGAGACATTCAGTACTTC
J gene: TRBJ2-7; CDR3 length: 14; clone size: few; D gene: TRBD1; V gene: TRBV10-2; CDR3 protein: CASSLDRGRGEQYF; CDR3 DNA: TGCGCCAGCAGCCTAGACAGGGGTAGGGGCGAGCAGTACTTC
J gene: TRBJ2-7; CDR3 length: 15; clone size: NA; D gene: NA; V gene: TRBV6-5; CDR3 protein: CASSYDPLGTYEQYF; CDR3 DNA: TGTGCCAGCAGTTACGATCCACTAGGAACCTACGAGCAGTACTTC
J gene: TRBJ2-1; CDR3 length: 16; clone size: NA; D gene: TRBD2; V gene: TRBV11-3; CDR3 protein: CASSLGLAGVQGEQFF; CDR3 DNA: TGTGCCAGCAGCTTAGGACTAGCGGGAGTCCAGGGAGAGCAGTTCTTC
J gene: TRBJ2-7; CDR3 length: 16; clone size: NA; D gene: TRBD2; V gene: TRBV9; CDR3 protein: CASSVGPPGGTYEQYF; CDR3 DNA: TGTGCCAGCAGCGTAGGTCCTCCGGGGGGAACCTACGAGCAGTACTTC
J gene: TRBJ1-2; CDR3 length: 15; clone size: NA; D gene: TRBD1; V gene: TRBV9; CDR3 protein: CASSDGTGGKDGYTF; CDR3 DNA: TGTGCCAGCAGCGACGGGACAGGGGGGAAGGATGGCTACACCTTC
J gene: TRBJ1-2; CDR3 length: 18; clone size: NA; D gene: NA; V gene: TRBV5-6; CDR3 protein: CASSLDGLGTQINYGYTF; CDR3 DNA: TGTGCCAGCAGCTTGGATGGTCTGGGGACACAAATCAACTATGGCTACACCTTC
J gene: TRBJ1-5; CDR3 length: 16; clone size: NA; D gene: TRBD1; V gene: TRBV19; CDR3 protein: CASSIPGQGARQPQHF; CDR3 DNA: TGTGCCAGTAGTATTCCGGGACAGGGGGCAAGGCAGCCCCAGCATTTT
J gene: TRBJ1-5; CDR3 length: 14; clone size: NA; D gene: NA; V gene: TRBV4-3; CDR3 protein: CASSQELSNQPQHF; CDR3 DNA: TGCGCCAGCAGCCAAGAATTAAGCAATCAGCCCCAGCATTTT
J gene: TRBJ2-7; CDR3 length: 15; clone size: NA; D gene: TRBD1; V gene: TRBV2; CDR3 protein: CASSKGQGTTYEQYF; CDR3 DNA: TGTGCCAGCAGCAAGGGACAGGGGACAACCTACGAGCAGTACTTC
J gene: TRBJ2-1; CDR3 length: 15; clone size: NA; D gene: NA; V gene: TRBV5-6; CDR3 protein: CASSTYSGTGRAVFF; CDR3 DNA: TGTGCCAGCAGCACATATTCGGGCACGGGCAGGGCCGTGTTCTTC
J gene: TRBJ1-2; CDR3 length: 13; clone size: NA; D gene: NA; V gene: TRBV29-1; CDR3 protein: CSAPLGGKYGYTF; CDR3 DNA: TGCAGCGCCCCCCTAGGGGGAAAGTATGGCTACACCTTC
J gene: TRBJ1-1; CDR3 length: 15; clone size: NA; D gene: NA; V gene: TRBV6-6; CDR3 protein: CASSYSLPRETEAFF; CDR3 DNA: TGTGCCAGCAGTTATAGTCTCCCGAGGGAAACTGAAGCTTTCTTT
J gene: TRBJ1-2; CDR3 length: 12; clone size: NA; D gene: NA; V gene: TRBV19; CDR3 protein: CASSSPDYGYTF; CDR3 DNA: TGTGCCAGTAGTTCCCCAGACTATGGCTACACCTTC
J gene: TRBJ2-2; CDR3 length: 14; clone size: NA; D gene: NA; V gene: TRBV7-2; CDR3 protein: CASSLEGVSGELFF; CDR3 DNA: TGTGCCAGCAGCTTAGAGGGGGTATCCGGGGAGCTGTTTTTT
J gene: TRBJ2-1; CDR3 length: 14; clone size: NA; D gene: NA; V gene: TRBV5-1; CDR3 protein: CASTTPGIYNEQFF; CDR3 DNA: TGCGCCAGCACGACACCAGGAATCTACAATGAGCAGTTCTTC
J gene: TRBJ2-2; CDR3 length: 14; clone size: NA; D gene: TRBD2; V gene: TRBV6-5; CDR3 protein: CASSYDSGTGELFF; CDR3 DNA: TGTGCCAGCAGTTACGATAGCGGGACCGGGGAGCTGTTTTTT
J gene: TRBJ1-1; CDR3 length: 16; clone size: NA; D gene: NA; V gene: TRBV19; CDR3 protein: CASRRTGGREDTEAFF; CDR3 DNA: TGTGCCAGTAGGAGGACTGGGGGGCGGGAGGATACTGAAGCTTTCTTT
J gene: TRBJ2-7; CDR3 length: 16; clone size: once; D gene: TRBD2; V gene: TRBV25-1; CDR3 protein: CASSESNSGRLYEQYF; CDR3 DNA: TGTGCCAGCAGTGAATCGAATAGCGGGAGATTGTACGAGCAGTACTTC
J gene: TRBJ1-1; CDR3 length: 15; clone size: few; D gene: NA; V gene: TRBV18; CDR3 protein: CASSPFQAGDTEAFF; CDR3 DNA: TGTGCCAGCTCACCATTTCAGGCGGGGGACACTGAAGCTTTCTTT
J gene: TRBJ2-7; CDR3 length: 14; clone size: NA; D gene: TRBD1; V gene: TRBV30; CDR3 protein: CAWRGQGGFYEQYF; CDR3 DNA: TGTGCCTGGAGGGGACAGGGAGGATTCTACGAGCAGTACTTC
J gene: TRBJ1-1; CDR3 length: 15; clone size: NA; D gene: TRBD1; V gene: TRBV19; CDR3 protein: CASTPGTGMNTEAFF; CDR3 DNA: TGTGCCAGTACCCCCGGGACAGGGATGAACACTGAAGCTTTCTTT
J gene: TRBJ1-3; CDR3 length: 15; clone size: once; D gene: NA; V gene: TRBV6-5; CDR3 protein: CASSYGPSSGNTIYF; CDR3 DNA: TGTGCCAGCAGTTACGGGCCGAGCTCTGGAAACACCATATATTTT
J gene: TRBJ2-5; CDR3 length: 12; clone size: NA; D gene: TRBD2; V gene: TRBV10-3; CDR3 protein: CAGGGNQETQYF; CDR3 DNA: TGTGCCGGCGGGGGGAACCAAGAGACCCAGTACTTC
J gene: TRBJ1-4; CDR3 length: 15; clone size: NA; D gene: TRBD1; V gene: TRBV6-5; CDR3 protein: CASSTHRDRASELFF; CDR3 DNA: TGTGCCAGCAGTACACACCGGGACAGGGCGTCAGAACTGTTTTTT
J gene: TRBJ1-3; CDR3 length: 16; clone size: NA; D gene: TRBD1; V gene: TRBV4-2; CDR3 protein: CASSQDLTGGGNTIYF; CDR3 DNA: TGTGCCAGCAGCCAAGATCTGACAGGGGGCGGAAACACCATATATTTT
J gene: TRBJ1-3; CDR3 length: 15; clone size: NA; D gene: TRBD1; V gene: TRBV7-8; CDR3 protein: CASSLAGTGGNTIYF; CDR3 DNA: TGTGCCAGCAGCTTAGCGGGGACAGGCGGAAACACCATATATTTT
J gene: TRBJ1-3; CDR3 length: 16; clone size: NA; D gene: NA; V gene: TRBV7-6; CDR3 protein: CASSLASAGPGNTIYF; CDR3 DNA: TGTGCCAGCAGCTTAGCGTCGGCAGGGCCTGGAAACACCATATATTTT
J gene: TRBJ1-5; CDR3 length: 16; clone size: once; D gene: NA; V gene: TRBV29-1; CDR3 protein: CSVSTSGTGQGQPQHF; CDR3 DNA: TGCAGCGTATCAACCTCGGGGACTGGGCAGGGCCAGCCCCAGCATTTT
J gene: TRBJ1-3; CDR3 length: 14; clone size: NA; D gene: NA; V gene: TRBV2; CDR3 protein: CASRPVRSGNTIYF; CDR3 DNA: TGTGCCAGCAGACCTGTACGGTCTGGAAACACCATATATTTT
J gene: TRBJ2-3; CDR3 length: 16; clone size: NA; D gene: TRBD2; V gene: TRBV9; CDR3 protein: CASSVELAGVADTQYF; CDR3 DNA: TGTGCCAGCAGCGTAGAGTTAGCGGGAGTGGCAGATACGCAGTATTTT
J gene: TRBJ1-5; CDR3 length: 14; clone size: once; D gene: NA; V gene: TRBV30; CDR3 protein: CAWSPGQSNQPQHF; CDR3 DNA: TGTGCCTGGAGTCCAGGGCAGAGCAATCAGCCCCAGCATTTT
J gene: TRBJ2-3; CDR3 length: 15; clone size: NA; D gene: TRBD1; V gene: TRBV7-2; CDR3 protein: CASSSDRGSTDTQYF; CDR3 DNA: TGTGCCAGCAGCTCCGACAGGGGTAGCACAGATACGCAGTATTTT
J gene: TRBJ1-1; CDR3 length: 15; clone size: NA; D gene: NA; V gene: TRBV7-2; CDR3 protein: CASSFYGGMNTEAFF; CDR3 DNA: TGTGCCAGCAGCTTCTATGGGGGGATGAACACTGAAGCTTTCTTT
J gene: TRBJ2-7; CDR3 length: 16; clone size: NA; D gene: NA; V gene: TRBV5-6; CDR3 protein: CASSPPGERSYYEQYF; CDR3 DNA: TGTGCCAGCAGCCCCCCGGGCGAGCGGAGCTACTACGAGCAGTACTTC
J gene: TRBJ1-3; CDR3 length: 17; clone size: few; D gene: NA; V gene: TRBV5-4; CDR3 protein: CASSLEARASSGNTIYF; CDR3 DNA: TGTGCCAGCAGCTTGGAGGCCAGGGCCTCCTCTGGAAACACCATATATTTT
J gene: TRBJ2-2; CDR3 length: 15; clone size: NA; D gene: NA; V gene: TRBV9; CDR3 protein: CASSALGLFTGELFF; CDR3 DNA: TGTGCCAGCAGCGCACTAGGATTGTTCACCGGGGAGCTGTTTTTT
J gene: TRBJ2-5; CDR3 length: 15; clone size: NA; D gene: TRBD1; V gene: TRBV9; CDR3 protein: CASSPGTGSVETQYF; CDR3 DNA: TGTGCCAGCAGCCCCGGGACAGGGTCCGTGGAGACCCAGTACTTC
J gene: TRBJ2-4; CDR3 length: 11; clone size: NA; D gene: NA; V gene: TRBV10-2; CDR3 protein: CASSESYIQYF; CDR3 DNA: TGCGCCAGCAGTGAATCATACATTCAGTACTTC
J gene: TRBJ1-1; CDR3 length: 14; clone size: NA; D gene: TRBD1; V gene: TRBV2; CDR3 protein: CARSTGSMNTEAFF; CDR3 DNA: TGTGCCAGGTCGACAGGGTCTATGAACACTGAAGCTTTCTTT
J gene: TRBJ2-7; CDR3 length: 17; clone size: NA; D gene: TRBD1; V gene: TRBV11-1; CDR3 protein: CATRTGGGIMDSYEQYF; CDR3 DNA: TGTGCCACCAGGACAGGGGGGGGGATAATGGATAGTTACGAGCAGTACTTC